Listed below are T cell receptor beta chains from one sample, sequenced in a study of blood T cell repertoires in COVID-19. Here immunoSEQ multiplex PCR was the method, and the copy in TCRdb shows in-frame clones only, minus some. Here the sample spans about 61,000 clones, approximately 91% being singletons. Sequencing used peripheral blood. The receptors were gathered from a woman in her 50s with active or convalescent COVID-19. Both conserved end residues are part of each CDR3. D genes are given only for firm matches. The size of a clone is reported for some rows only, either as once, few or many, or as a class for expanded clones.

abundance: NA
d_gene: TRBD2
v_gene: TRBV9
j_gene: TRBJ2-1
CDR3nt: TGTGCCAGCAGCGTAAGCGGGATGGTCTACAATGAGCAGTTCTTC
CDR3aa: CASSVSGMVYNEQFF

abundance: NA
d_gene: TRBD1
v_gene: TRBV19
j_gene: TRBJ2-6
CDR3nt: TGTGCCAGTAGTCCGGGACAGGGGGTTTCTGGGGCCAACGTCCTGACTTTC
CDR3aa: CASSPGQGVSGANVLTF

abundance: NA
d_gene: TRBD1
v_gene: TRBV9
j_gene: TRBJ2-4
CDR3nt: TGTGCCAGCAGCGTAGGTCGGACAGGGAAGGCCAAAAACATTCAGTACTTC
CDR3aa: CASSVGRTGKAKNIQYF

abundance: NA
d_gene: NA
v_gene: TRBV7-9
j_gene: TRBJ1-2
CDR3nt: TGTGCCAGCAGCTCGGGACATCAAGGGGGCTACACCTTC
CDR3aa: CASSSGHQGGYTF

abundance: NA
d_gene: NA
v_gene: TRBV18
j_gene: TRBJ2-3
CDR3nt: TGTGCCAGCTCACTTACAGGGATCACAGATACGCAGTATTTT
CDR3aa: CASSLTGITDTQYF

abundance: NA
d_gene: TRBD2
v_gene: TRBV30
j_gene: TRBJ2-5
CDR3nt: TGTGCCTGGAGTCGCGGGAGGGCCGAGACCCAGTACTTC
CDR3aa: CAWSRGRAETQYF

abundance: NA
d_gene: TRBD2
v_gene: TRBV27
j_gene: TRBJ2-5
CDR3nt: TGTGCCAGCAGTTTCGGACTAGCGGGACGAGAGACCCAGTACTTC
CDR3aa: CASSFGLAGRETQYF

abundance: NA
d_gene: NA
v_gene: TRBV6-5
j_gene: TRBJ1-2
CDR3nt: TGTGCCAGCAGTACCGGACGCTACGGGAGCTATGGCTACACCTTC
CDR3aa: CASSTGRYGSYGYTF

abundance: NA
d_gene: TRBD1
v_gene: TRBV11-1
j_gene: TRBJ1-2
CDR3nt: TGTGCCAGCAGCCGCGCGACAGGGGATGGCTACACCTTC
CDR3aa: CASSRATGDGYTF

abundance: NA
d_gene: TRBD1
v_gene: TRBV18
j_gene: TRBJ2-7
CDR3nt: TGTGCCAGCTCACCGTTAAGGACAGGGGGCTACGAGCAGTACTTC
CDR3aa: CASSPLRTGGYEQYF

abundance: NA
d_gene: NA
v_gene: TRBV18
j_gene: TRBJ1-1
CDR3nt: TGTGCCAGCTCACCACCATCTGGGAGTTGGCCCGTGAACACTGAAGCTTTCTTT
CDR3aa: CASSPPSGSWPVNTEAFF

abundance: NA
d_gene: TRBD2
v_gene: TRBV29-1
j_gene: TRBJ2-4
CDR3nt: TGCAGCGCCGCCGGGGAAGCGGGAGGGCCAGAAAACATTCAGTACTTC
CDR3aa: CSAAGEAGGPENIQYF

abundance: NA
d_gene: TRBD1
v_gene: TRBV7-6
j_gene: TRBJ1-5
CDR3nt: TGTGCCAGCAGTCCCGGAGGGGGCGCGGGCAATCAGCCCCAGCATTTT
CDR3aa: CASSPGGGAGNQPQHF

abundance: NA
d_gene: NA
v_gene: TRBV3-1/TRBV3-2
j_gene: TRBJ1-2
CDR3nt: TGTGCCAGCAGCCCCAAGGACTCCTATGGCTACACCTTC
CDR3aa: CASSPKDSYGYTF

abundance: NA
d_gene: TRBD2
v_gene: TRBV7-2
j_gene: TRBJ2-1
CDR3nt: TGTGCCAGCAGCTCGGGACTAGCGGGGTCCTACAATGAGCAGTTCTTC
CDR3aa: CASSSGLAGSYNEQFF

abundance: NA
d_gene: NA
v_gene: TRBV7-8
j_gene: TRBJ2-7
CDR3nt: TGTGCCAGCAGCTTAGCGATTTTGGTCCGTAGGGGGGGGCCCTCCTCCTACGAGCAGTACTTC
CDR3aa: CASSLAILVRRGGPSSYEQYF

abundance: NA
d_gene: TRBD1
v_gene: TRBV7-8
j_gene: TRBJ1-1
CDR3nt: TGTGCCAGCAGCCCACCGGCGACAGGGGGGAACACTGAAGCTTTCTTT
CDR3aa: CASSPPATGGNTEAFF

abundance: NA
d_gene: NA
v_gene: TRBV10-3
j_gene: TRBJ2-4
CDR3nt: TGTGCCATCAGTGACGAAGTCCCCCCGGGAAACATTCAGTACTTC
CDR3aa: CAISDEVPPGNIQYF

abundance: NA
d_gene: NA
v_gene: TRBV3-1/TRBV3-2
j_gene: TRBJ1-2
CDR3nt: TGTGCCAGCAGCCTCAGGGGCCCCGGCTATGGCTACACCTTC
CDR3aa: CASSLRGPGYGYTF

abundance: NA
d_gene: TRBD2
v_gene: TRBV2
j_gene: TRBJ2-7
CDR3nt: TGTGCCAGCAGGACGGGGACTAGCGGGAGTTGGAACGAGCAGTACTTC
CDR3aa: CASRTGTSGSWNEQYF

abundance: NA
d_gene: TRBD1
v_gene: TRBV6-5
j_gene: TRBJ2-3
CDR3nt: TGTGCCAGCAGTTACTTGGGGACAGCTAGCACAGATACGCAGTATTTT
CDR3aa: CASSYLGTASTDTQYF

abundance: NA
d_gene: TRBD1
v_gene: TRBV4-1
j_gene: TRBJ1-2
CDR3nt: TGCGCCAGCAGCCGCGCCGGGACAGGGGCGTATGGCTACACCTTC
CDR3aa: CASSRAGTGAYGYTF

abundance: NA
d_gene: NA
v_gene: TRBV24-1
j_gene: TRBJ2-1
CDR3nt: TGTGCCACCAGTACAGGGTTCAACAATGAGCAGTTCTTC
CDR3aa: CATSTGFNNEQFF

abundance: NA
d_gene: NA
v_gene: TRBV7-6
j_gene: TRBJ1-2
CDR3nt: TGTGCCAGCAGCCCGTTGGACTTAACTAACTATGGCTACACCTTC
CDR3aa: CASSPLDLTNYGYTF

abundance: NA
d_gene: TRBD1
v_gene: TRBV2
j_gene: TRBJ1-5
CDR3nt: TGTGCCAGCAGTGGAAGGTCCCGGGACAGATTTAGCAATCAGCCCCAGCATTTT
CDR3aa: CASSGRSRDRFSNQPQHF

abundance: few
d_gene: TRBD1
v_gene: TRBV7-3
j_gene: TRBJ1-2
CDR3nt: TGTGCCAGCAGCTCTGGGGGACAGGGCGACTATGGCTACACCTTC
CDR3aa: CASSSGGQGDYGYTF

abundance: NA
d_gene: NA
v_gene: TRBV13
j_gene: TRBJ2-2
CDR3nt: TGTGCCAGCAGCTTGGTGAGGGCCGGGAACACCGGGGAGCTGTTTTTT
CDR3aa: CASSLVRAGNTGELFF

abundance: few
d_gene: TRBD2
v_gene: TRBV5-4
j_gene: TRBJ2-1
CDR3nt: TGTGCCAGCAGCTGGGGACCGGGGGGCTACAATGAGCAGTTCTTC
CDR3aa: CASSWGPGGYNEQFF